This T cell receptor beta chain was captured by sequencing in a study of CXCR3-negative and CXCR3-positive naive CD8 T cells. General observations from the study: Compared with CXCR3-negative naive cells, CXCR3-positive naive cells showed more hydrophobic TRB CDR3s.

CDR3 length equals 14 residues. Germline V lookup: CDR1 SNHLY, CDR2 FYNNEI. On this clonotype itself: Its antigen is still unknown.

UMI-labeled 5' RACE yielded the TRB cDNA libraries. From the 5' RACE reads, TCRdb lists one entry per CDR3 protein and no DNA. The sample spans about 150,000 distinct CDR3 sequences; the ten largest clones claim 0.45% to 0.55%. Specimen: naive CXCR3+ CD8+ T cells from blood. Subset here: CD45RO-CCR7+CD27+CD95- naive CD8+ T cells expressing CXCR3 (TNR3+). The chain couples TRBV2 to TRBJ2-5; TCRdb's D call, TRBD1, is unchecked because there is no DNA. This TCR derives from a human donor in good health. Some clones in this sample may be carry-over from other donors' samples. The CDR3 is CASSELGAQETQYF.